One TCR beta chain is described in this entry. Method: immunoSEQ multiplex PCR; TCRdb's copy keeps in-frame clones and lacks some. The sample consists of about 80,000 clones, about 91% of them appearing once. The entry originates in a study of T cell responses to AZD1222 COVID-19 vaccine. The V gene lost 0 bases and the J gene lost 3 bases, with 9 bases spanning the gap. This CDR3 has 14 amino acids. In germline, CDR1 is SGHTA, CDR2 FQGNSA. Sequencing was performed on peripheral blood, taken 28 days after the second AZD1222 dose. The chain is built from TRBV7-2 and TRBJ2-7, with D maybe TRBD2 (6 bases). The TCR sequence derives from an adult who received the AZD1222 COVID-19 vaccine. Here the CDR3 reads CASSLALANYEQYF. CDR3 nucleotides: TGTGCCAGCAGCTTAGCCCTAGCGAACTACGAGCAGTACTTC.